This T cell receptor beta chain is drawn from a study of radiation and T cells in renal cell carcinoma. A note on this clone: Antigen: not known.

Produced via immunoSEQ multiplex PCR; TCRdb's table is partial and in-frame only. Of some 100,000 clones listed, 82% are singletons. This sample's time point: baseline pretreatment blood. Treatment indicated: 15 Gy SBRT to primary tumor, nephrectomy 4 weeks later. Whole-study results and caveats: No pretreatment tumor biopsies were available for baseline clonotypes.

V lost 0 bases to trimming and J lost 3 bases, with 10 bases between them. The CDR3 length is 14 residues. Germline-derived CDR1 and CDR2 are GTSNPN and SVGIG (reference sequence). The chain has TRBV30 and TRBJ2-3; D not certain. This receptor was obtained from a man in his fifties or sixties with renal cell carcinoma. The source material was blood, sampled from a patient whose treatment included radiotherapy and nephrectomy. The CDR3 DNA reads TGTGCCTGGAGTGTACTACTACAGACAGATACGCAGTATTTT. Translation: CAWSVLLQTDTQYF.